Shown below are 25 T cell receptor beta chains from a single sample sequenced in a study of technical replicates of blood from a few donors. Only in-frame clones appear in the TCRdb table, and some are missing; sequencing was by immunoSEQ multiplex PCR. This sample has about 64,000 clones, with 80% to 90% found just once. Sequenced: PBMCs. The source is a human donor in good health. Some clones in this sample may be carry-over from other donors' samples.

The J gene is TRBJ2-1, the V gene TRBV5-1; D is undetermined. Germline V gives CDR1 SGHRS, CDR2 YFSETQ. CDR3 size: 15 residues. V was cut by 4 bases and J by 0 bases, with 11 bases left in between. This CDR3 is CASSPGRVSYNEQFF. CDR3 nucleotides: TGCGCCAGCAGCCCCGGTCGAGTCTCCTACAATGAGCAGTTCTTC. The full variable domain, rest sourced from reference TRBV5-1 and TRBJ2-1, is KAGVTQTPRYLIKTRGQQVTLSCSPISGHRSVSWYQQTPGQGLQFLFEYFSETQRNKGNFPGRFSGRQFSNSRSEMNVSTLELGDSALYLCASSPGRVSYNEQFFGPGTRLTVL.

The DNA for the CDR3 is TGTGCCAGCAGCGGCGGCGGAGCGAACACTGAAGCTTTCTTT. Protein: CASSGGGANTEAFF. The gene calls are TRBV7-2 and TRBJ1-1; the D is unclear. Germline CDR1 is SGHTA and CDR2 is FQGNSA. V lost 5 bases and J 1 base, leaving 11 bases between the germline ends. This CDR3 comprises 14 residues.

The CDR3 DNA is TGTGCCAGTAGTCCAGGGGCGTCCTACGAGCAGTACTTC. As protein: CASSPGASYEQYF. The V call is TRBV19, the J call TRBJ2-7, with a tentative D call TRBD1 (6 bases). V was cut by 5 bases and J by 1 base, with 9 bases left in between. This CDR3 is built from 13 residues. Germline V gene lookup returns CDR1 LNHDA and CDR2 SQIVND (reference sequence).

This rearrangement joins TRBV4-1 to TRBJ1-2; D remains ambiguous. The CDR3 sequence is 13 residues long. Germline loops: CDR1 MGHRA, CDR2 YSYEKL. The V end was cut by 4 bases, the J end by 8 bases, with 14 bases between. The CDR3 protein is CASSPTAFLGYTF. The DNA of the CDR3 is TGCGCCAGCAGCCCTACCGCCTTCCTGGGCTACACCTTC.

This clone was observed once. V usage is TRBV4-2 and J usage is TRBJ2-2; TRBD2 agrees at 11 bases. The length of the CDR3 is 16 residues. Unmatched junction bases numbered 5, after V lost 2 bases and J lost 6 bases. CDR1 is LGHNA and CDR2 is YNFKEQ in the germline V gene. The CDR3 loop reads CASSQSLAGVAGELFF. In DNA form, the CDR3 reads TGTGCCAGCAGCCAATCACTAGCGGGAGTGGCCGGGGAGCTGTTTTTT.

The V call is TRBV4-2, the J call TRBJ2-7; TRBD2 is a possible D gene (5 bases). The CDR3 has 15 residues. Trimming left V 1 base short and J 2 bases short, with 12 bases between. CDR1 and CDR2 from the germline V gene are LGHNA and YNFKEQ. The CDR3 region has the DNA TGTGCCAGCAGCCAAGGAGCGGCAACCACCTACGAGCAGTACTTC. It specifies CASSQGAATTYEQYF.

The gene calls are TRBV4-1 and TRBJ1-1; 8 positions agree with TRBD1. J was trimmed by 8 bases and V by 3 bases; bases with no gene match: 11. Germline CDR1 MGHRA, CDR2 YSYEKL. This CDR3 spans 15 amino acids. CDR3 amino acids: CASSQPTDRDVEAFF. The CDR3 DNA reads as TGCGCCAGCAGCCAGCCCACGGACAGGGACGTGGAAGCTTTCTTT.

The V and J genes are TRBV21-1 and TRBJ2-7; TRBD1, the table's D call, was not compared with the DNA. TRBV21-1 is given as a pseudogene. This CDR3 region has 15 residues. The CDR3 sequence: CASSKKGQGRGEQYF. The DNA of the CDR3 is TGTGCCAGCAGCAAAAAGGGACAGGGGAGGGGCGAGCAGTACTTC.

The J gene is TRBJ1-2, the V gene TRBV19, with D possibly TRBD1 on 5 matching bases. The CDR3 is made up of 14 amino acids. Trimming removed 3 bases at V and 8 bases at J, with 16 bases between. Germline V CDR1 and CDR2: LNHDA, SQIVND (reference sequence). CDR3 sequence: CASSMSDLGRGYTF. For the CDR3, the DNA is TGTGCCAGTAGTATGAGTGATCTGGGGCGAGGCTACACCTTC. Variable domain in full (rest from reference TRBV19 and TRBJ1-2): DGGITQSPKYLFRKEGQNVTLSCEQNLNHDAMYWYRQDPGQGLRLIYYSQIVNDFQKGDIAEGYSVSREKKESFPLTVTSAQKNPTAFYLCASSMSDLGRGYTFGSGTRLTVV.

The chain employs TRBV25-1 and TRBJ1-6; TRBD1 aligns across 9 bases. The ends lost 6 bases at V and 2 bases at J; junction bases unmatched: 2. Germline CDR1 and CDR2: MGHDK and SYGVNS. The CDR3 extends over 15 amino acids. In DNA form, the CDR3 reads TGTGCCAGCAGGGGACAGGGCACCTATAATTCACCCCTCCACTTT. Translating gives CASRGQGTYNSPLHF.

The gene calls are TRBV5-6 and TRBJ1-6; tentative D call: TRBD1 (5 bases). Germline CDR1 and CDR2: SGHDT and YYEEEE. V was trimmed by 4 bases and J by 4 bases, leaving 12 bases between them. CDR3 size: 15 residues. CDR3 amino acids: CASSVGRQYNSPLHF. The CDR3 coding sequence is TGTGCCAGCAGCGTAGGCCGACAGTATAATTCACCCCTCCACTTT.

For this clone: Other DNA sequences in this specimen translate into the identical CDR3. The CDR3: CASSRGGSSYNEQFF. The DNA for the CDR3 is TGCGCCAGCAGCCGCGGCGGGAGCTCCTACAATGAGCAGTTCTTC. V usage is TRBV5-1 and J usage is TRBJ2-1, with TRBD2 matching 7 bases. With V trimmed by 4 bases and J by 0 bases, 4 bases remained unmatched. Germline CDR1 reads SGHRS; CDR2 reads YFSETQ. The CDR3 consists of 15 residues.

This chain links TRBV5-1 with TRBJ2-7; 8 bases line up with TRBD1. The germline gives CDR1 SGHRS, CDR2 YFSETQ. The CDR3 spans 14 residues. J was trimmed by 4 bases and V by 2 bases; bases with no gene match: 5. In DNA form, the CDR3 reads TGCGCCAGCAGCTTCACGACAGGGGTGTACGAGCAGTACTTC. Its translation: CASSFTTGVYEQYF.

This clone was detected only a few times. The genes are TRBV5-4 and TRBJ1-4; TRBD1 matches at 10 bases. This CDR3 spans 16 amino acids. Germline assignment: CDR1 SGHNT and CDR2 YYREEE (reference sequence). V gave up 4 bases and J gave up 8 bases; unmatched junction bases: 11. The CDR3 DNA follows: TGTGCCAGCAGCCGTCCGGGACAGGGGAGTTTAGAAAAACTGTTTTTT. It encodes CASSRPGQGSLEKLFF. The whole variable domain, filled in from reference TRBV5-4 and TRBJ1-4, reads ETGVTQSPTHLIKTRGQQVTLRCSSQSGHNTVSWYQQALGQGPQFIFQYYREEENGRGNFPPRFSGLQFPNYSSELNVNALELDDSALYLCASSRPGQGSLEKLFFGSGTQLSVL.

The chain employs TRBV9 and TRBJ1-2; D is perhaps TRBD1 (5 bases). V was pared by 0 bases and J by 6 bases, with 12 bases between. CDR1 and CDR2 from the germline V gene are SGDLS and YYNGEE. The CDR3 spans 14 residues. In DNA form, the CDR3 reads TGTGCCAGCAGCGTAGTTCCAGGGTCGGATGGCTACACCTTC. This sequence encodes CASSVVPGSDGYTF.

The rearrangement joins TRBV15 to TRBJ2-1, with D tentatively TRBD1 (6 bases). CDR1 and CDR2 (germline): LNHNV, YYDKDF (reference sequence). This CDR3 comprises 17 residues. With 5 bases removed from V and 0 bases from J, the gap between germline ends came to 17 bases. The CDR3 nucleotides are TGTGCCACCAGCTCCCCAGCAGGACAGAGCTCCTACAATGAGCAGTTCTTC. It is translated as CATSSPAGQSSYNEQFF.

The chain's CDR3 is CASGPLAGGITDTQYF. CDR3 sequence (DNA): TGCGCCAGCGGACCTCTAGCGGGAGGGATCACAGATACGCAGTATTTT. The chain uses TRBV5-1 and TRBJ2-3, with 12 bases lining up with TRBD2. The J segment lost 2 bases and the V segment lost 7 bases, leaving 8 bases of the junction unmatched. The V gene's germline CDR1 is SGHRS and CDR2 YFSETQ. This CDR3 is 16 amino acids long.

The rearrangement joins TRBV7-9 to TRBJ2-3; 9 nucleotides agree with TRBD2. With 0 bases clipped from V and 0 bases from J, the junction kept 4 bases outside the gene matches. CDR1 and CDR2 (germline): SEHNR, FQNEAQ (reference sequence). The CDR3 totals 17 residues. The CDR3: CASSLARLAGSTDTQYF. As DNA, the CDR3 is TGTGCCAGCAGCTTAGCGCGTCTAGCGGGGAGCACAGATACGCAGTATTTT. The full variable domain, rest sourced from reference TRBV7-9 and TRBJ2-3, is DTGVSQNPRHKITKRGQNVTFRCDPISEHNRLYWYRQTLGQGPEFLTYFQNEAQLEKSRLLSDRFSAERPKGSFSTLEIQRTEQGDSAMYLCASSLARLAGSTDTQYFGPGTRLTVL.

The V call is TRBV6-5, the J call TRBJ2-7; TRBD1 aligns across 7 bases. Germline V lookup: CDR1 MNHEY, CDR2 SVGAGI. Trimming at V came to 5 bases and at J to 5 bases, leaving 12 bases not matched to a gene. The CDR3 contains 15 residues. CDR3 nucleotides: TGTGCCAGCAGTGGGGGACAGCCGATACCGCACGAGCAGTACTTC. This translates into CASSGGQPIPHEQYF.

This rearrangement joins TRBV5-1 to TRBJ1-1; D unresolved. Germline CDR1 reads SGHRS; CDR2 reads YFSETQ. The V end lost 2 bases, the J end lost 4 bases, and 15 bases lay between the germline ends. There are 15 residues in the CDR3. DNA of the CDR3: TGCGCCAGCAGCTTATCTCAGTCAAGGAGCACTGAAGCTTTCTTT. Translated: CASSLSQSRSTEAFF. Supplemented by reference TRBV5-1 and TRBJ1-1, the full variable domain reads KAGVTQTPRYLIKTRGQQVTLSCSPISGHRSVSWYQQTPGQGLQFLFEYFSETQRNKGNFPGRFSGRQFSNSRSEMNVSTLELGDSALYLCASSLSQSRSTEAFFGQGTRLTVV.

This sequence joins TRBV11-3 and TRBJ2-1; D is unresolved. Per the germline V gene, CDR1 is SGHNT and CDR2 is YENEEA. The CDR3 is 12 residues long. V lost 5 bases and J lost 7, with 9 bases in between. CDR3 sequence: CASSHTENEQFF. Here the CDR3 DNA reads TGTGCCAGCAGCCATACGGAGAATGAGCAGTTCTTC.

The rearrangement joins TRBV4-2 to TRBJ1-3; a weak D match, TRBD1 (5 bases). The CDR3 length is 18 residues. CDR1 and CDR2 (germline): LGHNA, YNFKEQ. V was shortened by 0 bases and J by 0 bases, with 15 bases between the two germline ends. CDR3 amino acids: CASSQDGAGLISGNTIYF. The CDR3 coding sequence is TGTGCCAGCAGCCAAGATGGAGCAGGGTTGATCTCTGGAAACACCATATATTTT.

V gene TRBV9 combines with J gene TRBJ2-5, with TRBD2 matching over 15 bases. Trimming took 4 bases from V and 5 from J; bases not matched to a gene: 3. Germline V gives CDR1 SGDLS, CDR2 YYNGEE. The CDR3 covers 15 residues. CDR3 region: CASSPGTSGRETQYF. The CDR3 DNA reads TGTGCCAGCAGCCCAGGGACTAGCGGGAGGGAGACCCAGTACTTC.

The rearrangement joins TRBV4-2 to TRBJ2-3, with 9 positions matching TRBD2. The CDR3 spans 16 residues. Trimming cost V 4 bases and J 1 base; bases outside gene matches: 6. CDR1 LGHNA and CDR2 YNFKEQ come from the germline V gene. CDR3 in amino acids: CASSLDERGGTDTQYF. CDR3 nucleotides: TGTGCCAGCAGCCTAGACGAGCGGGGGGGCACAGATACGCAGTATTTT.

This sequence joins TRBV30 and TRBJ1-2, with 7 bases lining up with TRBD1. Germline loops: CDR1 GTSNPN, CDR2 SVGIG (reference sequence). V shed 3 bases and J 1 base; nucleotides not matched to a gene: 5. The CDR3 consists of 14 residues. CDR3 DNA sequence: TGTGCCTGGAGCCGGGACAGAGTTAACTATGGCTACACCTTC. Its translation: CAWSRDRVNYGYTF.